The entry that follows covers one T cell receptor (beta chain) sequence. This specimen belongs to a study of shared clonotypes between healthy human individuals. Profiling relied on immunoSEQ multiplex PCR, and the TCRdb table lists in-frame clones only, not all of them. This table holds some 650,000 clones, roughly 97% found once. The CDR3 is made up of 12 amino acids. V was cut by 6 bases and J by 6 bases, with 9 bases left in between. The germline CDR1 and CDR2 sequences are SNHLY and FYNNEI. This receptor was obtained from a woman aged 25 to 45 in good health. J is TRBJ1-5 and V is TRBV2, with D hard to call. Source material: naive CD4+ T cells sorted from blood. Subset reported: CD45RA+ positively selected. In DNA form, the CDR3 reads TGTGCCAGCAGCCCTGGGTTTCAGCCCCAGCATTTT. It yields the protein CASSPGFQPQHF.